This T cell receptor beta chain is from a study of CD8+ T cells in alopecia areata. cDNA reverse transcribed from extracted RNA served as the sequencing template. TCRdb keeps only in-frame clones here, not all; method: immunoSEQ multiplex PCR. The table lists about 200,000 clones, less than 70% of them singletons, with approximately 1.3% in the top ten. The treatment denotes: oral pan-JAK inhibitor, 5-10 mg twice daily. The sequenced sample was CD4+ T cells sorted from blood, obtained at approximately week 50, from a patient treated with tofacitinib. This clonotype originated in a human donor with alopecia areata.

Here the CDR3 reads CSVGTGVGYGYTF. The CDR3 DNA follows: TGCAGCGTTGGTACGGGGGTGGGCTATGGCTACACCTTC. The rearrangement joins TRBV29-1 to TRBJ1-2; weak D call: TRBD1 (5 bases). The V gene lost 4 bases and the J gene lost 4 bases, with 13 bases spanning the gap. The CDR3 sequence is 13 residues long. CDR1 and CDR2 from the germline V gene are SQVTM and ANQGSEA.